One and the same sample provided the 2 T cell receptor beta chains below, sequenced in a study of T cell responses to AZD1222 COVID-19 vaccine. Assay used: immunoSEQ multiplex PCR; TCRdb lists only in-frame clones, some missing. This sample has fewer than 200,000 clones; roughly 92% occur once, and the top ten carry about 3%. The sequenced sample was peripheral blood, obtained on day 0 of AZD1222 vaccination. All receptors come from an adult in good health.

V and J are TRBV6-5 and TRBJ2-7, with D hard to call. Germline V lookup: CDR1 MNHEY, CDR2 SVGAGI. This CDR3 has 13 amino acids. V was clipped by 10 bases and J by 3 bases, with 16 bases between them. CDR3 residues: CATGTAQFYEQYF. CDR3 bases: TGTGCCACGGGCACGGCGCAGTTCTACGAGCAGTACTTC.

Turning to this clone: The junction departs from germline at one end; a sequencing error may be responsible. CDR3 sequence (DNA): TGTGCCAGCAGATTATATGGGCAGGGTGTCTATGGCTACACCTTC. It yields the protein CASRLYGQGVYGYTF. The chain joins TRBV27 to TRBJ1-2, with D possibly being TRBD1 (5 bases). The CDR3 loop spans 15 amino acids. Germline V CDR1 and CDR2: MNHEY, SMNVEV (reference sequence).